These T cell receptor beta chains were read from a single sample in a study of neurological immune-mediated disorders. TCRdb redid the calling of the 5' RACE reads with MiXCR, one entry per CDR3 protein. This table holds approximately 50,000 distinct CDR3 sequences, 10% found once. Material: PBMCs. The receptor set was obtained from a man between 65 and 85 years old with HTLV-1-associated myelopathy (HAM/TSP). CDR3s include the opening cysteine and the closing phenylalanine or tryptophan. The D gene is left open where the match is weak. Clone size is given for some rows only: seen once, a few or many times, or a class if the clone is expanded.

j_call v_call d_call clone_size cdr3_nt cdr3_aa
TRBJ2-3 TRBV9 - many TGTGCCAGCAGCGTAGGGTCAGATACGCAGTATTTT CASSVGSDTQYF
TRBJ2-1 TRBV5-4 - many TGTGCCAGCAGCTTGGTTAATGGTGAGCAGTTCTTC CASSLVNGEQFF
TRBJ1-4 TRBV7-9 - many TGTGCCAGCAGCTTAGCAGGGCTGACTAATGAAAAACTGTTTTTT CASSLAGLTNEKLFF
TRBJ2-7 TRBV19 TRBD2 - TGTGCCAGTAGTTCGCTAGCGGCCTCCTACGAGCAGTACTTC CASSSLAASYEQYF
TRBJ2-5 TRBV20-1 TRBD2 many TGCAGTTGTACTAGCGGGAGAAGAGTAGAGACCCAGTACTTC CSCTSGRRVETQYF
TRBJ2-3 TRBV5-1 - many TGCGCCAGCAGCGAGGGAATACGGACAGATACGCAGTATTTT CASSEGIRTDTQYF
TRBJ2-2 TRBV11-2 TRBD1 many TGTGCCAGCAGCCCAGTAAATAGGGGGCGCGGTAGTTCCGGGGAGCTGTTTTTT CASSPVNRGRGSSGELFF
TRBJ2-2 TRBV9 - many TGTGCCAGCAGCGTAGATCCGGGAGTTGCCGGGGAGCTGTTTTTT CASSVDPGVAGELFF
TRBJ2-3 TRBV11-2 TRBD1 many TGTGCCAGCAGCTTCGTTTCAGGGGGCGCAGGCACAGATACGCAGTATTTT CASSFVSGGAGTDTQYF
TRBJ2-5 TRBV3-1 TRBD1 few TGTGCCAGCAGCCGCTACTCGACAGGGGGGAACCAAGAGACCCAGTACTTC CASSRYSTGGNQETQYF
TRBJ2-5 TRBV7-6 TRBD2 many TGTGCCAGCAGCTTAGCGCGGCTAGCGGGAGGAGAGACCCAGTACTTC CASSLARLAGGETQYF
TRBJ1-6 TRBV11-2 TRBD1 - TGTGCCAGCACCAGTCCGGGACAGGGGATCGGTTCACCCCTCCACTTT CASTSPGQGIGSPLHF
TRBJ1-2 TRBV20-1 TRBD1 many TGCAGTGCTTCAGGGGGGGCTAACTATGGCTACACCTTC CSASGGANYGYTF
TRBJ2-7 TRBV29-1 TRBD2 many TGCAGCGCAGATCTAGCGGGAGGAAGCGAGCAGTACTTC CSADLAGGSEQYF
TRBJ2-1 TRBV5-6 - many TGTGCCAGCAGCTTGTATGGGGAAAATGAGCAGTTCTTC CASSLYGENEQFF
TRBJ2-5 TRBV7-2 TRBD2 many TGTGCCAGCAGCCCTCAGCGGGAGCGGCAAGAGACCCAGTACTTC CASSPQRERQETQYF
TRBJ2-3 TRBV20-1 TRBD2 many TGCAGTGCTGGGGTTAGCGGGAGGGCCAGGACAGATACGCAGTATTTT CSAGVSGRARTDTQYF
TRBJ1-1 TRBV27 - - TGTGCCAGCAGCTTTTCTGGCACTGAAGCTTTCTTT CASSFSGTEAFF
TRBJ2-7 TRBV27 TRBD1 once TGTGCCAGCAGTTTGACAGGGACCTATCTCGAAGAGCAGTACTTC CASSLTGTYLEEQYF
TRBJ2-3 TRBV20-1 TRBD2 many TGCAGTGCTAGTTTCCAACTAGCGGGAGGCAGAGATACGCAGTATTTT CSASFQLAGGRDTQYF
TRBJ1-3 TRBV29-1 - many TGCAGCGTTGAGGGGAATACAGCGGGAAACACCATATATTTT CSVEGNTAGNTIYF
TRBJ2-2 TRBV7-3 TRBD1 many TGTGCCAGCAGCCGCGACAGGGGGGGCACCGGGGAGCTGTTTTTT CASSRDRGGTGELFF
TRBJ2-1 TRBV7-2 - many TGTGCCAGCAGCCCTAACCCCAATGAGCAGTTCTTC CASSPNPNEQFF
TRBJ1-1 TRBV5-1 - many TGCGCCAGCAGCCTTAGTCGGAACACTGAAGCTTTCTTT CASSLSRNTEAFF
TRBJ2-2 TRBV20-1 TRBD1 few TGCAGTGCTAGACCCCCAACAGGGGTTGGGTATGGCACCGGGGAGCTGTTTTTT CSARPPTGVGYGTGELFF
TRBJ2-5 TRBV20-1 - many TGCAGTGCTAGAGTTCCGACAGGTTCAGAGACCCAGTACTTC CSARVPTGSETQYF
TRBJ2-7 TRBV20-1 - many TGCAGTGCTAGAGCACCGATACCCGGGACTCCCCGCCCCTACGAGCAGTACTTC CSARAPIPGTPRPYEQYF
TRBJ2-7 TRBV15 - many TGTGCCACCAGCAGCTCCGGGACTTCCTACGAGCAGTACTTC CATSSSGTSYEQYF
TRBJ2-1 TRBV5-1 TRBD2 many TGCGCCAGCAGCTTAACCGGGACTAGCGTATACAATGAGCAGTTCTTC CASSLTGTSVYNEQFF
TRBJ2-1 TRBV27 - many TGTGCCAGCGGAAACACCCGCAATGAGCAGTTCTTC CASGNTRNEQFF
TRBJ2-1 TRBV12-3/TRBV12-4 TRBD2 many TGTGCCAGCAGTTTTAGACCGGGACTAGCGGGAGGGGGACTTAGCTCCTACAATGAGCAGTTCTTC CASSFRPGLAGGGLSSYNEQFF
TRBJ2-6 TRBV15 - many TGTGCCACCAGCAGGGGGGGGGCTAGCGGAACTGGGGCCAACGTCCTGACTTTC CATSRGGASGTGANVLTF
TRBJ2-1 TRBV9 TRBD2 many TGTGCCAGCAGCGTAGAGGCGGGAGATTACTACAATGAGCAGTTCTTC CASSVEAGDYYNEQFF
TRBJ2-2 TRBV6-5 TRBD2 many TGTGCCAGCAGCCGACGGGAGGGCCTCTCCGGGGAGCTGTTTTTT CASSRREGLSGELFF
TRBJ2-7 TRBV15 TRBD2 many TGTGCCACCAGCAGAACTTTAGCGGGAGAGGAGGATGAGCAGTACTTC CATSRTLAGEEDEQYF
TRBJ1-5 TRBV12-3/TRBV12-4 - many TGTGCCAGCAGTTTAGCGCTGGGTAACAATCAGCCCCAGCATTTT CASSLALGNNQPQHF
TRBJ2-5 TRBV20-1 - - TGCAGTGCCATGCCAAGACTGGACAGTCGGGAGACCCAGTACTTC CSAMPRLDSRETQYF
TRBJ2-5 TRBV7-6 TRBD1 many TGTGCCAGCAGCTTGCGGACAGGGGGCGTAGAGACCCAGTACTTC CASSLRTGGVETQYF
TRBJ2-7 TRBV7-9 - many TGTGCCAGCAGCTTTCAGAACTCCTACGAGCAGTACTTC CASSFQNSYEQYF
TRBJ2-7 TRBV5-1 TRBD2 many TGCGCCAGCAGCTTCGGGACTAGCGGGAGGGCCGTAGCCTACGAGCAGTACTTC CASSFGTSGRAVAYEQYF
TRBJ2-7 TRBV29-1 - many TGCAGCGTTGGAGATATTGGGGGGGCGGGAGCCTACGAGCAGTACTTC CSVGDIGGAGAYEQYF
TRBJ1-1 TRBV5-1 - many TGCGCCAGCAGCCTCCGGGGGGGGTTCGATTCGAACACTGAAGCTTTCTTT CASSLRGGFDSNTEAFF
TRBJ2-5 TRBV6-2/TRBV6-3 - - TGTGCCAGCAGTTATGAAAGGGACACACAAGAGACCCAGTACTTC CASSYERDTQETQYF
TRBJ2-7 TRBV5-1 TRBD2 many TGCGCCACGAAGGTAGCGGGAGGGCCCTACGAGCAGTACTTC CATKVAGGPYEQYF
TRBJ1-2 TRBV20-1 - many TGCAGTGCTAGAGTCTTGGGCCAATATGGCTACACCTTC CSARVLGQYGYTF
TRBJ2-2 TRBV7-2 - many TGTGCCAGCAGCTCGAAGGTGAACACCGGGGAGCTGTTTTTT CASSSKVNTGELFF
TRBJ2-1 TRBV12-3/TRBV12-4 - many TGTGCCAGCAGCCGAACGGACTTGCGATCTAACAATGAGCAGTTCTTC CASSRTDLRSNNEQFF
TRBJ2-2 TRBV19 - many TGTGCCAGCCTCAGGGGGGGGAACACCGGGGAGCTGTTTTTT CASLRGGNTGELFF
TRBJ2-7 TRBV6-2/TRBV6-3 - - TGTGCCAGCAGTAGGACAGACTCGGGGGAGCAGTACTTC CASSRTDSGEQYF
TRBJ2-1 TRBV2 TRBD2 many TGTGCCAGCAGGCCGGGACTAGCGGGAGGGATCGAGCAGTTCTTC CASRPGLAGGIEQFF